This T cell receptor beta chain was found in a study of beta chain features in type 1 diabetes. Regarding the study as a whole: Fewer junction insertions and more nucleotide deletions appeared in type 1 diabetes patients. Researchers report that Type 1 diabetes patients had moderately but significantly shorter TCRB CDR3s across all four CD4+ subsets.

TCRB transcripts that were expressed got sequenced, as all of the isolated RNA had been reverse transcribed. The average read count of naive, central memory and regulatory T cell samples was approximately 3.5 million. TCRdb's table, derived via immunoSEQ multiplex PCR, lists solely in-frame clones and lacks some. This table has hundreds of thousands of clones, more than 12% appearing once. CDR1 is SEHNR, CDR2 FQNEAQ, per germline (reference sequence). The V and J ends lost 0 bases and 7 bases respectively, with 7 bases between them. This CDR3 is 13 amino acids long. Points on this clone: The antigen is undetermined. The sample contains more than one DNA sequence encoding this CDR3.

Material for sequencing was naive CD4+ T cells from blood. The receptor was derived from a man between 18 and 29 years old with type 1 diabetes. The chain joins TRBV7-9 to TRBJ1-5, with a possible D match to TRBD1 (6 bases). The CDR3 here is CASSLAGGQPQHF. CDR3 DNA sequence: TGTGCCAGCAGCTTAGCGGGGGGCCAGCCCCAGCATTTT.